This TCR beta chain was identified during a study of T cells in localized non-small cell lung cancer. General study results and limits: Tumor showed lower T cell clonality than uninvolved adjacent lung, where it was highest.

This clone was picked up one time. What it recognizes is unknown. The repertoire was sequenced with immunoSEQ multiplex PCR; TCRdb's copy has only in-frame clones and lacks some. Of 72,000 or so clones in the sample, roughly 86% are singletons; the top ten hold about 13%. The TCR was taken from a female donor aged 60 or older with stage I lung adenocarcinoma. The material sequenced was peripheral blood, taken before any cancer treatment.

This CDR3 is CASRVDGSYEQYF. CDR3 DNA sequence: TGTGCCAGCAGAGTGGACGGATCCTACGAGCAGTACTTC. The chain recombines TRBV6-5 with TRBJ2-7; no firm D call. CDR3 length: 13 residues. V lost 6 bases to trimming and J lost 1 base, with 10 bases between them. CDR1 MNHEY and CDR2 SVGAGI come from the germline V gene.